The 24 T cell receptor beta chains below were found in one sample sequenced in a study of blood T cell repertoires in COVID-19. Generated by immunoSEQ multiplex PCR, the TCRdb table keeps only in-frame clones and is missing some. The table has more than 95,000 clones, less than 95% seen once. Sequencing was performed on peripheral blood. The receptor set was obtained from a human donor with active COVID-19. The donor label of this sample is uncertain.

CDR3 sequence (DNA): TGTGCCAGCAGCCTCGGGCGACTAGCGGCAGATACGCAGTATTTT. Amino acid sequence: CASSLGRLAADTQYF. V usage is TRBV7-3 and J usage is TRBJ2-3; TRBD2 matches at 9 bases. Germline V gene data show CDR1 as SGHTA and CDR2 as FQGTGA. The CDR3 has 15 amino acids. With 5 bases clipped from V and 4 bases from J, the junction kept 7 bases outside the gene matches.

The chain joins TRBV2 to TRBJ1-5, with 10 bases aligning to TRBD1. This CDR3 has 15 residues. Germline V CDR1 and CDR2: SNHLY, FYNNEI. The V gene end was trimmed by 6 bases and the J gene end by 2 bases; junction bases not matched to a gene: 4. CDR3 amino acids: CASRDRGQGNQPQHF. The CDR3 DNA follows: TGTGCCAGCAGAGACAGGGGGCAGGGCAATCAGCCCCAGCATTTT.

The chain combines TRBV23-1 with TRBJ2-3, with 8 bases matching TRBD1. TRBV23-1 is filed as an ORF, its function uncertain. The CDR3 runs 17 residues. V shed 4 bases and J 5 bases; nucleotides not matched to a gene: 14. The CDR3 DNA follows: TGCGCCAGCAGTCCTAGCCGGGACAGGCTCTTTGGAGATACGCAGTATTTT. As protein: CASSPSRDRLFGDTQYF.

V gene TRBV20-1 combines with J gene TRBJ1-4; the D is unclear. Trimming cost V 3 bases and J 0 bases, with 11 bases left between them. CDR3 length equals 15 residues. The germline CDR1 and CDR2 sequences are DFQATT and SNEGSKA (reference sequence). The CDR3 nucleotides read TGCAGTGCTAGTTTCCGTCTTGCAACTAATGAAAAACTGTTTTTT. It codes for CSASFRLATNEKLFF.

V usage is TRBV7-2 and J usage is TRBJ1-6; D is uncertain. The germline CDR1 and CDR2 sequences are SGHTA and FQGNSA. The CDR3 contains 14 residues. Trimming cost V 7 bases and J 0 bases, with 7 bases left between them. The CDR3 coding sequence is TGTGCCAGCATGTGGAGCTCCTATAATTCACCCCTCCACTTT. Its translation is CASMWSSYNSPLHF. Supplemented by reference TRBV7-2 and TRBJ1-6, the full variable domain reads GAGVSQSPSNKVTEKGKDVELRCDPISGHTALYWYRQSLGQGLEFLIYFQGNSAPDKSGLPSDRFSAERTGGSVSTLTIQRTQQEDSAVYLCASMWSSYNSPLHFGNGTRLTVT.

This clone is medium-sized. The chain is built from TRBV30 and TRBJ2-2; 9 bases match TRBD1. The CDR3 loop spans 15 amino acids. In germline, CDR1 is GTSNPN, CDR2 SVGIG (reference sequence). Trimming removed 6 bases from V and 4 bases from J; junction bases left unmatched: 9. CDR3: CACHGTGSGTGELFF. The CDR3 DNA follows: TGTGCCTGTCACGGGACAGGGTCGGGCACCGGGGAGCTGTTTTTT. The complete variable domain, with remaining parts taken from reference TRBV30 and TRBJ2-2, reads SQTIHQWPATLVQPVGSPLSLECTVEGTSNPNLYWYRQAAGRGLQLLFYSVGIGQISSEVPQNLSASRPQDRQFILSSKKLLLSDSGFYLCACHGTGSGTGELFFGEGSRLTVL.

The chain uses TRBV20-1 and TRBJ2-7; 11 nucleotides align to TRBD1. The germline V gene has CDR1 DFQATT and CDR2 SNEGSKA (reference sequence). J was trimmed by 7 bases and V by 3 bases; bases with no gene match: 17. This CDR3 comprises 17 residues. CDR3 residues: CSASSQVSGQGVREQYF. As DNA, the CDR3 is TGCAGTGCTAGTTCCCAGGTCTCGGGACAGGGGGTGAGAGAGCAGTACTTC.

The chain carries TRBV28 and TRBJ2-2, with D possibly matching TRBD2 (5 bases). The CDR3 spans 17 residues. Trimming shortened V by 6 bases and J by 0 bases, and 17 bases separated the two germline ends. Germline V gene data show CDR1 as MDHEN and CDR2 as SYDVKM. CDR3 DNA sequence: TGTGCCAGCAGGGCCAGCGGCAAGTTCGCGAACACCGGGGAGCTGTTTTTT. Translated: CASRASGKFANTGELFF.

The chain uses TRBV10-3 and TRBJ2-1, with D possibly matching TRBD2 (6 bases). Germline V gives CDR1 ENHRY, CDR2 SYGVKD. Between the trimmed V and J ends, which lost 0 bases and 6 bases, there was a span of 6 bases. The CDR3 covers 13 residues. CDR3 DNA sequence: TGTGCCATCAGTGAGTCGGGGGGCAATGAGCAGTTCTTC. This gives the protein CAISESGGNEQFF.

A single count supports this clone. The chain recombines TRBV7-2 with TRBJ2-1; a weak D match, TRBD2 (6 bases). The germline gives CDR1 SGHTA, CDR2 FQGNSA. V was cut by 4 bases and J by 6 bases, with 13 bases left in between. The CDR3 has 14 residues. CDR3 residues: CASSSGLPLNEQFF. CDR3 bases: TGTGCCAGCAGCTCCGGACTACCCCTCAATGAGCAGTTCTTC.

The rearrangement uses TRBV18 and TRBJ1-2; possibly TRBD1 for D (6 bases). V was pared by 3 bases and J by 4 bases, with 9 bases between. The CDR3 spans 13 residues. The germline V gene has CDR1 KGHSH and CDR2 LQKENI. The CDR3, as DNA: TGTGCCAGCTCACCCGACAGGCGCTATGGCTACACCTTC. It translates to CASSPDRRYGYTF.

The genes are TRBV7-9 and TRBJ2-7; TRBD2 matches at 10 bases. The CDR3 sequence is 14 residues long. Germline V gene data show CDR1 as SEHNR and CDR2 as FQNEAQ (reference sequence). J was trimmed by 7 bases and V by 4 bases; bases with no gene match: 7. The CDR3, as DNA: TGTGCCAGCAGCTCTAGCGGGGGCCTTAGGGAGCAGTACTTC. This codes for CASSSSGGLREQYF.

The chain joins TRBV5-4 to TRBJ2-1; D not resolved. The V end was cut by 0 bases, the J end by 7 bases, with 11 bases between. Germline assignment: CDR1 SGHNT and CDR2 YYREEE (reference sequence). The CDR3 contains 14 residues. CDR3 coding DNA: TGTGCCAGCAGCTTGGTTCAGGATCATAATGAGCAGTTCTTC. The encoded protein is CASSLVQDHNEQFF. Full variable domain (rest looked up from reference TRBV5-4 and TRBJ2-1): ETGVTQSPTHLIKTRGQQVTLRCSSQSGHNTVSWYQQALGQGPQFIFQYYREEENGRGNFPPRFSGLQFPNYSSELNVNALELDDSALYLCASSLVQDHNEQFFGPGTRLTVL.

With regard to this clone: The junction and the germline gene differ at one end; a read error may be behind it. V is TRBV12-3 or TRBV12-4 and J is TRBJ2-7; TRBD1 is a possible D gene (5 bases). The CDR3 is 13 amino acids. CDR3 bases: TGTGCCAGCAGCCCAGAGATGACAGCGAGAAGGGACTTC. This encodes CASSPEMTARRDF.

The chain has TRBV18 and TRBJ1-3; D is unclear. The CDR3 runs 14 residues. Germline-derived CDR1 and CDR2 are KGHSH and LQKENI. V was cut by 4 bases and J by 0 bases, with 7 bases left in between. CDR3 DNA sequence: TGTGCCAGCTCACTAGCGATCTCTGGAAACACCATATATTTT. Translating gives CASSLAISGNTIYF.

This clone is a singleton in its sample. This chain links TRBV23-1 with TRBJ2-7; TRBD1 aligns across 8 bases. TRBV23-1 is an ORF, with its function uncertain. V dropped 2 bases and J dropped 3; count of bases not matched to a gene: 12. The CDR3 has 17 amino acids. The CDR3 spells CASSQPRQGFRYYEQYF. The CDR3 nucleotides read TGCGCCAGCAGTCAACCGAGACAGGGGTTCCGCTACTACGAGCAGTACTTC.

The CDR3 loop is CASSQRGGTYNEQFF. CDR3 sequence (DNA): TGTGCCAGCAGTCAAAGAGGGGGCACCTACAATGAGCAGTTCTTC. The V and J genes are TRBV6-5 and TRBJ2-1, with TRBD1 matching 7 bases. V lost 5 bases and J lost 2; bases outside the gene matches: 6. The CDR3 has 15 amino acids. Germline V gene sequence: CDR1 MNHEY, CDR2 SVGAGI.

This sequence joins TRBV28 and TRBJ2-7, with 9 bases that match TRBD1. CDR1 is MDHEN and CDR2 is SYDVKM in the germline V gene. Trimming at V came to 7 bases and at J to 6 bases, leaving 10 bases not matched to a gene. The CDR3 extends over 14 amino acids. The CDR3, as DNA: TGTGCCAGCACTTCCGGGACAGGGACCCCCGAGCAGTACTTC. It codes for CASTSGTGTPEQYF.

V gene TRBV5-4 combines with J gene TRBJ2-3; TRBD2 matches at 11 bases. The V gene's germline CDR1 is SGHNT and CDR2 YYREEE (reference sequence). Germline trimming cut 4 bases from V and 4 bases from J; bases unmatched to any gene: 8. The CDR3 runs 16 residues. This chain's CDR3 is CASSRSGGGVSDTQYF. The CDR3 DNA reads as TGTGCCAGCAGCCGTAGCGGGGGGGGTGTTTCAGATACGCAGTATTTT.

The chain employs TRBV5-3 and TRBJ1-2; D remains unclear. TRBV5-3 is known as an ORF, though its function is uncertain. This CDR3 spans 17 amino acids. Deletions cut 0 bases from V and 5 bases from J, with 20 bases between. CDR3 in amino acids: CARSLAQPYTVRYGYTF. In nucleotides, the CDR3 is TGTGCCAGAAGCTTGGCCCAACCATACACCGTCCGATATGGCTACACCTTC.

The rearrangement uses TRBV7-9 and TRBJ2-3; 10 bases map to TRBD2. The CDR3 runs 14 residues. J lost 4 bases, V lost 5 bases, and 3 bases had no gene match. CDR1 is SEHNR and CDR2 is FQNEAQ in the germline V gene (reference sequence). The CDR3 bases are TGTGCCAGCAGCCGGACTAGCGGAGCAGATACGCAGTATTTT. It is translated as CASSRTSGADTQYF.

The V and J genes are TRBV9 and TRBJ1-1, with a weak D call TRBD1 (5 bases). Germline CDR1 reads SGDLS; CDR2 reads YYNGEE. The CDR3 extends over 15 amino acids. The V and J ends lost 0 bases and 2 bases respectively, with 11 bases between them. The CDR3 nucleotides are TGTGCCAGCAGCGTAGCGGCAGGGCTAAACACTGAAGCTTTCTTT. Translated, it gives CASSVAAGLNTEAFF.

The chain couples TRBV25-1 to TRBJ1-6, with D unclear. With 1 base removed from V and 4 bases from J, the gap between germline ends came to 11 bases. Germline V gives CDR1 MGHDK, CDR2 SYGVNS. The CDR3 covers 16 residues. CDR3 sequence: CASSEFSGLYNSPLHF. DNA for the CDR3: TGTGCCAGCAGTGAATTCTCCGGACTGTATAATTCACCCCTCCACTTT.

The chain combines TRBV2 with TRBJ2-1; 15 positions agree with TRBD2. The V gene end was trimmed by 6 bases and the J gene end by 0 bases; junction bases not matched to a gene: 6. Per germline, CDR1 SNHLY and CDR2 FYNNEI. CDR3 length: 18 residues. CDR3 sequence: CASRSGLAGGSSYNEQFF. As DNA, the CDR3 is TGTGCCAGCAGGAGCGGACTAGCGGGGGGGAGCTCCTACAATGAGCAGTTCTTC.